The present TCR beta chain was sequenced within a study of radiotherapy plus CTLA-4 blockade in lung cancer. The CDR3 has 16 residues. Trimming stripped 4 bases from V and 3 bases from J, with 17 bases between. Germline assignment: CDR1 MDHEN and CDR2 SYDVKM. Profiling relied on immunoSEQ multiplex PCR, and the TCRdb table lists in-frame clones only, not all of them. The repertoire holds 100,000 to 150,000 clones, with approximately 84% as singletons. V and J are TRBV28 and TRBJ2-3; tentative D call: TRBD1 (5 bases). The source material was peripheral blood, sampled from a patient treated with radiotherapy plus ipilimumab. The receptor was isolated from a human donor with non-small cell lung cancer who had a partial response to radiotherapy plus ipilimumab. The CDR3 nucleotides read TGTGCCAGCAGTTCTCTGGGGCAGGGTAGGACAGATACGCAGTATTTT. Translation gives CASSSLGQGRTDTQYF.